The 7 T cell receptor beta chains in this list originate from one sample, sequenced in a study of cytomegalovirus exposure and HLA in healthy donors. The PCR had 60 Vbeta and 13 Jbeta primers. Produced via immunoSEQ multiplex PCR; TCRdb's table is partial and in-frame only. The sample is made up of 100,000 to 150,000 clones, and the top ten hold 1.5% to 1.8% of it. The sequencing sample was made of PBMCs. These receptors came from a woman in her 40s in good health and CMV-seronegative.

J is TRBJ2-2 and V is TRBV11-2; D perhaps matches TRBD2 (5 bases). V was clipped by 3 bases and J by 3 bases, with 11 bases between them. The CDR3 loop spans 15 amino acids. Germline CDR1 reads SGHAT; CDR2 reads FQNNGV. CDR3 region: CASSFVAGDTGELFF. The CDR3 coding sequence is TGTGCCAGCAGCTTCGTAGCCGGGGACACCGGGGAGCTGTTTTTT.

The V and J genes are TRBV4-3 and TRBJ1-6, with 10 bases fitting TRBD1. This CDR3 is 17 amino acids long. The germline CDR1 and CDR2 sequences are LGHNA and YSLEER. V shed 0 bases, J shed 7 bases, and the junction held 6 bases outside the gene matches. The CDR3 protein is CASSQDYGTGVNSPLHF. CDR3 bases: TGCGCCAGCAGCCAAGATTATGGGACAGGGGTAAATTCACCCCTCCACTTT.

The CDR3 region is CASSQRTGGTGELFF. CDR3 DNA sequence: TGCGCCAGCAGCCAACGGACGGGGGGGACCGGGGAGCTGTTTTTT. This chain links TRBV4-3 with TRBJ2-2; 8 bases match TRBD2. This CDR3 contains 15 residues. Germline CDR1 LGHNA, CDR2 YSLEER. The V segment lost 2 bases and the J segment 5 bases; nucleotides outside the gene matches: 4.

V and J are TRBV5-1 and TRBJ1-4; no firm D call. Germline lookup yields CDR1 SGHRS and CDR2 YFSETQ. This CDR3 has 15 amino acids. V dropped 7 bases and J dropped 0 bases, with 13 bases sitting between them. CDR3 in DNA: TGCGCCAGCGCGGCCGCACCTGCAACTAATGAAAAACTGTTTTTT. Translated: CASAAAPATNEKLFF.

This chain links TRBV5-6 with TRBJ1-2; 11 nucleotides align to TRBD1. Germline V gene lookup returns CDR1 SGHDT and CDR2 YYEEEE. CDR3 length: 16 residues. With V trimmed by 3 bases and J by 8 bases, 12 bases remained unmatched. DNA for the CDR3: TGTGCCAGCAGCTCCATAACCGAGGACAGGGGGCCCGGCTACACCTTC. Its translation: CASSSITEDRGPGYTF.

The V gene is TRBV5-4, the J gene TRBJ1-1; D gene ambiguous. Germline V lookup: CDR1 SGHNT, CDR2 YYREEE (reference sequence). The CDR3 runs to 13 residues. The ends were cut back, 5 bases at V and 0 bases at J, with 8 bases in the middle. CDR3 sequence: CASRVGVNTEAFF. The CDR3, as DNA: TGTGCCAGCAGGGTGGGAGTGAACACTGAAGCTTTCTTT. Full variable domain (outside the CDR3, taken from reference TRBV5-4 and TRBJ1-1): ETGVTQSPTHLIKTRGQQVTLRCSSQSGHNTVSWYQQALGQGPQFIFQYYREEENGRGNFPPRFSGLQFPNYSSELNVNALELDDSALYLCASRVGVNTEAFFGQGTRLTVV.

The V and J genes are TRBV11-3 and TRBJ2-3, with D tentatively TRBD1 (5 bases). The CDR3 totals 14 residues. Germline V gene data show CDR1 as SGHNT and CDR2 as YENEEA. V was trimmed by 1 base and J by 2 bases, leaving 7 bases between them. The DNA of the CDR3 is TGTGCCAGCAGCTTAGGCAGGGACACAGATACGCAGTATTTT. Protein product: CASSLGRDTDTQYF.